This T cell receptor beta chain originates from a study of blood T cell repertoires in COVID-19. Study-wide background: Sources were T cells, B-cell-depleted T cells, or PBMCs; the material itself was cDNA or gDNA.

Per the germline V gene, CDR1 is MNHNS and CDR2 is SASEGT. V gave up 4 bases and J gave up 0 bases, with 20 bases separating them. The CDR3 runs 18 residues. Data came from immunoSEQ multiplex PCR; TCRdb stores just in-frame clones and leaves some out. Of about 160,000 clones listed, roughly 80% are singletons. The source of this sequence is a woman in her forties with acute COVID-19. The chain recombines TRBV6-1 with TRBJ2-3; D is undetermined. The sample comprised PBMCs or T cells enriched from blood (not recorded which). CDR3 sequence reads: CASSAYLLVPTSTDTQYF. The CDR3 bases are TGTGCCAGCAGTGCATATTTACTGGTCCCCACTAGCACAGATACGCAGTATTTT.